This T cell receptor (beta chain) comes out of a study of CD8 T cells in Susac syndrome. Random-hexamer reverse transcription was applied to 0.5 to 1 ug RNA. MiXCR, run by TCRdb on the immunoSEQ multiplex PCR reads, gives a single entry per CDR3 protein. The table shows some 160,000 distinct CDR3 sequences, with about 91% occurring only once. This clonotype has just one count. The CDR3 is 12 residues long. The germline CDR1 and CDR2 sequences are SQVTM and ANQGSEA. With 4 bases removed from V and 2 bases from J, the gap between germline ends came to 6 bases. V usage is TRBV29-1 and J usage is TRBJ1-3; D is undetermined. The receptor was isolated from a human donor in good health. The source material was CD4+ T cells from PBMCs. CDR3 amino acids: CSVGDTGNTIYF. Here the CDR3 DNA reads TGCAGCGTTGGTGACACTGGAAACACCATATATTTT.